The 2 T cell receptor beta chains below all came from one sample that was sequenced in a study of CD8+CD57+ T cells in acquired aplastic anemia. All patients picked for sequencing had shown, by flow cytometry, an expansion of CD8+CD57+ cells. Template material for TCR beta VDJ and CDR3 profiling consisted of genomic DNA. Using its own MiXCR run on the reads, TCRdb lists one record per CDR3 protein. The data hold 200,000 to 250,000 distinct CDR3 sequences, with over 40% observed a single time. Material for sequencing was sorted CD4+, CD8+, or CD8+CD57+ T cells (not recorded which) from PBMCs. Receptors originate from a human donor with aplastic anemia.

V usage is TRBV15 and J usage is TRBJ2-7; 10 nucleotides match TRBD1. The V and J ends lost 4 bases and 4 bases, in that order; junction bases with no gene match: 7. There are 15 residues in the CDR3. Germline V gene data show CDR1 as LNHNV and CDR2 as YYDKDF (reference sequence). CDR3 amino acids: CATSTGQGISYEQYF. For the CDR3, the DNA is TGTGCCACCAGCACGGGACAGGGGATTTCTTACGAGCAGTACTTC.

Details on this clonotype: One end of the junction does not line up with germline, which may come from a read error. The V call is TRBV10-3, the J call TRBJ1-1; the match to TRBD1 covers 7 bases. The CDR3 length is 15 residues. CDR1 and CDR2 from the germline V gene are ENHRY and SYGVKD. This CDR3 is CASSYSDRVNTEAFF. The CDR3 bases are TGTGCCAGCAGTTACTCTGACAGGGTGAACACTGAAGCTTTCTTT.